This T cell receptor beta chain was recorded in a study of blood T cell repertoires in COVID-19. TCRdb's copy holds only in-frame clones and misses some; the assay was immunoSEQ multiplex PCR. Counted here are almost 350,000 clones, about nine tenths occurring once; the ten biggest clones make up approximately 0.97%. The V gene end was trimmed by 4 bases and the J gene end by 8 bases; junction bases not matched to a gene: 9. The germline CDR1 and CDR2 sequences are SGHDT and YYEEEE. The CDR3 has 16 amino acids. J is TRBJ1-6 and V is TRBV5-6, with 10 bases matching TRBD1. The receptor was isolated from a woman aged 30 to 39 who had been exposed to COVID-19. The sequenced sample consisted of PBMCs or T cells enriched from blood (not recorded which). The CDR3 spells CASSARQGALDSPLHF. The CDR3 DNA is TGTGCCAGCAGCGCGCGACAGGGGGCACTGGATTCACCCCTCCACTTT.